In this sample, the clone carrying this T cell receptor (beta chain) turned up a few times. Its antigen is not known. A read error may be the cause here, since a much bigger clone is one base away. The authors reverse transcribed all of the isolated RNA, so sequencing captured expressed TCRB transcripts. Repertoires were generated with immunoSEQ multiplex PCR, while TCRdb's copy carries only in-frame clones and drops some. Seen here are hundreds of thousands of clones, roughly 16% observed once, and the top ten hold 0.02% to 0.025%. The data belong to a study of beta chain features in type 1 diabetes. V was trimmed by 5 bases and J by 2 bases, leaving 4 bases between them. The CDR3 length is 11 residues. Germline CDR1 reads SGHTA; CDR2 reads FQGNSA. Study observations and caveats: A cDNA-based sequencing approach could over-represent cells with high TCR expression.

The rearrangement uses TRBV7-2 and TRBJ2-7; no clear D gene. This receptor was taken from a woman aged 18-29 years in good health. The sample consisted of naive CD4+ T cells from blood. CDR3 bases: TGTGCCAGCAGCGCCGCCTACGAGCAGTACTTC. Translation: CASSAAYEQYF.